Only one count was recorded for the clone carrying this T cell receptor beta chain. In the authors' workflow: Estimation of nucleated cell counts relied on the amplification of reference gene primers. This table comes from immunoSEQ multiplex PCR, and its TCRdb copy is limited to in-frame clones, with some not included. V and J calls and clone size are copied from that table; D and trimming were computed from the DNA. The data contain 290,000 or so clones, around 84% of them singletons. This specimen belongs to a study of blood T cell repertoires in COVID-19. Study details: Sites across the United States, Italy and Spain contributed samples from acute and convalescent COVID-19.

The study drew participants aged about 18 to 90 years from 20 to 30 US areas. Within 2 weeks before study entry, exposed participants met a COVID-19 case. The TCR sequence derives from a man aged 40-49 years who had been exposed to COVID-19. Specimen: PBMCs or T cells enriched from blood (not recorded which).

CDR3 nucleotides: TGTGCCAGCAGCAGACTAGCTGACGGGTACGAGCAGTACTTC. This translates into CASSRLADGYEQYF. The chain has TRBV6-5 and TRBJ2-7; 7 nucleotides agree with TRBD2. The ends lost 6 bases at V and 4 bases at J; junction bases unmatched: 9. Germline-derived CDR1 and CDR2 are MNHEY and SVGAGI. The CDR3 sequence is 14 residues long.